Detailed here is one T cell receptor (beta chain). Its antigen is not known. Germline lookup yields CDR1 SGHNT and CDR2 YYREEE (reference sequence). The CDR3 loop spans 15 amino acids. V shed 2 bases and J shed 8 bases, with 16 bases lying between them. The data derive from a study of T cell responses to AZD1222 COVID-19 vaccine. Clones were sequenced by immunoSEQ multiplex PCR, and TCRdb holds only the in-frame ones, with some missing. The table shows about 120,000 clones, with around 93% occurring only once. Study observations and caveats: In all cases, repertoires were sampled only after the peak T cell response. Of the AZD1222 recipients, only five or six were seropositive at baseline. A mostly white British donor set with more females was recruited, and clonal diversity was possibly underestimated.

The sequence was obtained from an adult who received the AZD1222 COVID-19 vaccine. The chain has TRBV5-4 and TRBJ1-4; a possible D gene is TRBD1 (5 bases). Sequenced here: peripheral blood, sampled 28 days after the second AZD1222 dose. The CDR3 DNA is TGTGCCAGCAGCTTAGTCGGGGGGAGCCGGGAAAAACTGTTTTTT. Translation: CASSLVGGSREKLFF.